The rows below give T cell receptor beta chains drawn from one sample of a study of shared clonotypes between healthy human individuals. The assay was immunoSEQ multiplex PCR, and TCRdb's table has in-frame clones only and misses some. The repertoire holds some 490,000 clones, with approximately 84% as singletons. Material for sequencing was PBMCs. These receptors originate from a middle-aged woman in good health. Some clones in this sample may be carry-over from other donors' samples. The CDR3 runs from the conserved cysteine through the conserved F or W. D genes are given only for firm matches. Expanded clones get a size class; other rows say once, few or many, or leave the size out.

>.|TRBV6-9|TRBJ2-7|.
TGTGCCAGCAGTTACGGGGGACTCTACGAGCAGTACTTC
CASSYGGLYEQYF
>.|TRBV28|TRBJ1-5|.
TGTGCCAGCAGCCCCGCGGAATACGCGGCTCAGCCCCAGCATTTT
CASSPAEYAAQPQHF
>.|TRBV5-1|TRBJ2-7|.
TGCGCCAGCAGCTCTCGGATAGGCTCCTACGAGCAGTACTTC
CASSSRIGSYEQYF
>.|TRBV19|TRBJ1-4|.
TGTGCCAGTAGTATAAGCGGTGGAACTAATGAAAAACTGTTTTTT
CASSISGGTNEKLFF
>.|TRBV28|TRBJ2-7|TRBD2
TGTGCCAGCGAAGTGGGACTAGCGGGTTACGAGCAGTACTTC
CASEVGLAGYEQYF
>.|TRBV11-3|TRBJ2-5|TRBD2
TGTGCCAGCAGCGCTCTAGCGGGAGAGCGGGAGACCCAGTACTTC
CASSALAGERETQYF
>.|TRBV5-6|TRBJ1-3|.
TGTGCCAGCAGCGCCTCCCCCCGAACAGGGTCGGCGGAGGCCACCATATATTTT
CASSASPRTGSAEATIYF
>once|TRBV5-1|TRBJ2-1|TRBD2
TGCGCCAGCAGCCCGGGGACTAGCGGACTCCCACACAATGAGCAGTTCTTC
CASSPGTSGLPHNEQFF
>.|TRBV4-2|TRBJ2-5|TRBD2
TGTGCCAGCAGCCAAAAAGAATTAGCGGGAGCTTTCCAAGAGACCCAGTACTTC
CASSQKELAGAFQETQYF
>.|TRBV4-1|TRBJ2-1|TRBD2
TGCGCCAGCAGCCCGACACGCGGGAGCTCCTACAATGAGCAGTTCTTC
CASSPTRGSSYNEQFF
>.|TRBV2|TRBJ2-7|.
TGTGCCAGCAACTCAGGGGGGGACTACGAGCAGTACTTC
CASNSGGDYEQYF
>.|TRBV7-2|TRBJ2-1|TRBD2
TGTGCCAGCAGCTTCTCGTTAGGGATGGGAGGGTGGAATGAGCAGTTCTTC
CASSFSLGMGGWNEQFF
>.|TRBV9|TRBJ2-3|.
TGTGCCAGCAGCGTAGGGTATGGGGGAAGCACAGATACGCAGTATTTT
CASSVGYGGSTDTQYF
>once|TRBV7-9|TRBJ2-7|.
TGTGCTTCCCAGGGGCAAAGGGAGCAGTACTTC
CASQGQREQYF
>.|TRBV15|TRBJ2-3|.
TGTGCCACCAGCAGCGGACAGACTAGCACAGATACGCAGTATTTT
CATSSGQTSTDTQYF
>.|TRBV18|TRBJ1-1|TRBD1
TGTGCCAGCTCATCATCCTCGACAGGGCGAACTGAAGCTTTCTTT
CASSSSSTGRTEAFF
>.|TRBV18|TRBJ2-7|.
TGTGCCAGCTCACCACCGTGGGCCGGGGGCGAGCAGTACTTC
CASSPPWAGGEQYF
>many|TRBV2|TRBJ2-2|.
TGTGCCAGCCGCGACTGGACCGGGGAGCTGTTTTTT
CASRDWTGELFF
>.|TRBV10-3|TRBJ1-1|TRBD1
TGTGCCATCAGTATTGGGACAGGGGTTGAAGCTTTCTTT
CAISIGTGVEAFF
>.|TRBV2|TRBJ1-4|TRBD1
TGTGCCAGCAGGGGACAGACTAATGAAAAACTGTTTTTT
CASRGQTNEKLFF
>.|TRBV7-2|TRBJ1-2|TRBD1
TGTGCCAGCAGCCCGACGACAGGGACAGCGCGGGGCTACACCTTC
CASSPTTGTARGYTF
>once|TRBV4-1|TRBJ2-1|TRBD2
TGCGCCAGCAGCCAAGGGCCGGGACTAAACTACAATGAGCAGTTCTTC
CASSQGPGLNYNEQFF
>few|TRBV4-3|TRBJ2-2|.
TGCGCCAGCAGCCAGACAGCGGAGCGGCTCACCGGGGAGCTGTTTTTT
CASSQTAERLTGELFF
>.|TRBV9|TRBJ1-1|.
TGTGCCAGCAGCGTAGCTTGGGGGGTCACTGAAGCTTTCTTT
CASSVAWGVTEAFF
>few|TRBV5-4|TRBJ2-1|TRBD2
TGTGCCAGCAGCTTGCGGGAGGATGGCTACAATGAGCAGTTCTTC
CASSLREDGYNEQFF
>.|TRBV29-1|TRBJ1-1|.
TGCAGCGTATCTACTAACGGCGGGAACACTGAAGCTTTCTTT
CSVSTNGGNTEAFF
>.|TRBV6-1|TRBJ1-1|.
TGTGCCAGCTGGGGCCAGATGAACACTGAAGCTTTCTTT
CASWGQMNTEAFF
>.|TRBV9|TRBJ1-4|.
TGTGCCAGCAGTAAGGGAGGAAGTGAAAAACTGTTTTTT
CASSKGGSEKLFF
>many|TRBV5-4|TRBJ2-1|TRBD2
TGTGCCAGCAGCCCAAGACTAGCGGGAGTGGACTATGAGCAGTTCTTC
CASSPRLAGVDYEQFF
>.|TRBV29-1|TRBJ1-1|.
TGCAGCGTTAGGCCCGGGACTGAAGCTTTCTTT
CSVRPGTEAFF
>.|TRBV7-9|TRBJ2-3|TRBD2
TGTGCCAGCAGCGAAGGGACTAGCTCAGGAACGCAGTATTTT
CASSEGTSSGTQYF
>.|TRBV30|TRBJ2-6|.
TGTGGGGGGACCGAAACGTCAGGGGCCAACGTCCTGACTTTC
CGGTETSGANVLTF
>.|TRBV7-2|TRBJ1-2|.
TGTGCCAGCAGCTCCCTAGGGGGGAATGGCTACACCTTC
CASSSLGGNGYTF
>.|TRBV4-3|TRBJ2-7|TRBD2
TGCGCCAGCAGCCAAGATATAGGTGGGAGGGGCGAGCAGTACTTC
CASSQDIGGRGEQYF
>.|TRBV7-2|TRBJ2-5|.
TGTGCCAGCAGCTTAAATTGGGGGGAGACCCAGTACTTC
CASSLNWGETQYF
>.|TRBV12-5|TRBJ2-5|.
TGTGCTAGTGGTCCTGGACCGGGCGGGGAGACCCAGTACTTC
CASGPGPGGETQYF
>.|TRBV6-5|TRBJ2-7|.
TGTGCCAGCAGCCGGGACCTTTCCTACGAGCAGTACTTC
CASSRDLSYEQYF
>.|TRBV4-1|TRBJ2-2|.
TGCGCCAGCAGCCAATGGACGTCCAACACCGGGGAGCTGTTTTTT
CASSQWTSNTGELFF
>.|TRBV19|TRBJ2-3|TRBD2
TGTGCCAGTAGTTTTAGCGGGAGTAGAGATACGCAGTATTTT
CASSFSGSRDTQYF
>.|TRBV12-5|TRBJ1-1|.
TGTGCTAGTGGGATTGGGGGCAGGCCTGAAGCTTTCTTT
CASGIGGRPEAFF
>.|TRBV6-1|TRBJ2-2|.
TGTGCCAGCAGTGAAGCGCTTCTTAGCGGGGAGCTGTTTTTT
CASSEALLSGELFF
>.|TRBV18|TRBJ1-5|.
TGTGCCAGCTCACCAACGCCGAGGAGCAATCAGCCCCAGCATTTT
CASSPTPRSNQPQHF
>.|TRBV14|TRBJ2-2|TRBD1
TGTGCCAGCAGAGCACAGGGGGCCGGCACCGGGGAGCTGTTTTTT
CASRAQGAGTGELFF
>.|TRBV2|TRBJ2-1|.
TGTGCCAGCAGGAGGGACACGCAGTACAATGAGCAGTTCTTC
CASRRDTQYNEQFF
>.|TRBV7-2|TRBJ1-1|.
TGTGCCAGCAGCTTAGATAACTATCCGGGCGACACTGAAGCTTTCTTT
CASSLDNYPGDTEAFF
>once|TRBV7-2|TRBJ2-7|.
TGTGCCAGCAGCCGAGGCCCTTCTGGTTACGAGCAGTACTTC
CASSRGPSGYEQYF
>.|TRBV4-1|TRBJ2-7|.
TGCGCCAGCAGCCAAGGGGTTAGCACCTACGAGCAGTACTTC
CASSQGVSTYEQYF
>.|TRBV7-8|TRBJ2-5|.
TGTGCCAGCAGCTTACGTCTGGGGGTGTGGGAGACCCAGTACTTC
CASSLRLGVWETQYF